This T cell receptor beta chain was observed in a study of CD8+ T cells in alopecia areata (dated 2018 in TCRdb). The study in broad terms: Treated patients were enrolled in an open-label pilot trial of oral tofacitinib, 5 to 10 mg twice daily, for moderate-to-severe alopecia areata. Tofacitinib-treated patients had biopsies at baseline and at 4 and 24 weeks of treatment, with a later scalp biopsy in several patients. In treated patients, disease severity was measured using the SALT score, which gives the percentage of scalp surface area affected. The study used high-throughput TCRbeta sequencing to examine T cell clonal expansion in alopecia areata, in both the C3H/HeJ mouse model and human patients. Clonality in the scalp was compared among normal scalp (n=4), patchy alopecia areata scalp (n=8), and alopecia totalis/universalis scalp (n=8). Scalp tissue and sorted CD4+ and CD8+ peripheral blood T cells from patchy and totalis/universalis alopecia areata patients and from healthy controls were covered by human TCRbeta sequencing. RNA came from the PAXgene miRNA kit for fixed scalp, the miRNeasy kit for PBMCs, and the RNeasy kit for mouse skin. Patients received tofacitinib for 6 to 18 months and were then followed off drug for 6 months to check for delayed response and recurrence. immunoSEQ multiplex PCR using 35 Vbeta forward primers and 13 Jbeta reverse primers was used to amplify TCRbeta CDR3 regions. Overall results and qualifications from the work: Tofacitinib significantly decreased scalp clonality and the number of expanded CD8+ clones among the top 100 scalp clones. TCR sequences shared between patients were less clear than in mice, possibly partly because of HLA diversity in the patient population. Scalp TCR repertoire analysis is complicated because resident alphabeta T cells in normal human skin are also sequenced, whereas mouse skin is dominated by gammadelta T cells. Compared with normal scalp, lesional scalp, particularly in alopecia totalis/universalis, had higher clonality and more expanded CD8+ clones, which suggests antigenic drive. Because the treated cohort was small and included a single nonresponder, larger studies are needed to assess links between baseline CD8+ expansion and response. During tofacitinib treatment, many expanded lesional clones remained in scalp and blood, and this persistence may partly explain relapse after treatment is stopped.

Details on this clone: Its cognate antigen has yet to be identified. Within one base of it there is no much larger clone, and no base qualities were kept.

Receptors were amplified or captured by the immunoSEQ multiplex PCR assay. RNA was extracted from all samples and reverse transcribed into cDNA, which served as template for TCR sequencing. SuperScript III was used for first-strand cDNA synthesis, primed with a 2:1 mix of oligo-dT and random hexamers. Amplification bias was assessed with a synthetic immune receptor repertoire, and residual bias was removed computationally. In the source study's methods: Raw reads were preprocessed to remove errors, and CDR3 was defined according to IMGT conventions as the region from the conserved cysteine to phenylalanine. Clonality was calculated as 1 minus Shannon entropy normalized by log2 of the number of productive unique TCRs. Whether each scalp clone was CD4 or CD8 was inferred by checking scalp TCRbeta sequences against the CD4 and CD8 repertoires from sorted blood. TCRdb's version of the immuneACCESS table is confined to in-frame rearrangements and falls short of the full clone set. An unresolved V gene accounts for under half of the shortfall where checked; the remainder is of unknown origin. V, J and clone size are taken as reported in that table, and D and trimming were inferred from the DNA itself. The sample includes some 190,000 clones, with 60% observed a single time. 0.69% of the sample rests with the top ten.

The germline V gene gives CDR1 as SGHRS and CDR2 as YFSETQ. The junction carries 13 bases between V and J, which are trimmed by 0 bases and 13 bases respectively. The CDR3 covers 12 residues, taking in both the cysteine and the phenylalanine. Of the read, only the CDR3 DNA is kept; its 36 bases are in frame from base 1. In the paper's terms, the time point label means: 4 weeks on oral tofacitinib. Taken with the paper, the label for treatment or condition translates to: oral pan-JAK inhibitor, 5-10 mg twice daily. Peripheral blood and lesional scalp punch biopsies were obtained from patients with alopecia areata. PBMCs were separated by density centrifugation and stained for CD3, CD4 and CD8, after which CD4+ and CD8+ T cells were sorted on a FACSAria.

In this chain, TRBV5-1 is recombined with TRBJ2-5; no D gene is confidently identified. The TCR comes from a human donor with alopecia areata. The input for sequencing was CD4+ T cells sorted from blood, taken at week 4, from a patient treated with tofacitinib. Read as DNA, the sequence is TGCGCCAGCAGCTTGGATCAATCACCTCCGTACTTC. Its translation is CASSLDQSPPYF.